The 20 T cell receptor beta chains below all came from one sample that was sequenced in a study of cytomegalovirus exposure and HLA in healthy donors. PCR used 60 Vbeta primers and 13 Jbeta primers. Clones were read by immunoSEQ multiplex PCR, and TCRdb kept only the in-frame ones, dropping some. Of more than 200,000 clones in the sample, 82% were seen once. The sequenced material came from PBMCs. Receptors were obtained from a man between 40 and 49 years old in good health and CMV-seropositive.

As DNA, the CDR3 is TGTGCCAGCAGCCAGCCGAGTGGGCCGATTTTTAATCAGTACTTC. As protein: CASSQPSGPIFNQYF. The V call is TRBV6-6, the J call TRBJ2-5; D not resolved. The V end lost 6 bases, the J end lost 11 bases, and 25 bases lay between the germline ends. The CDR3 loop spans 15 amino acids. Germline CDR1 is MNHNY and CDR2 is SVGAGI (reference sequence).

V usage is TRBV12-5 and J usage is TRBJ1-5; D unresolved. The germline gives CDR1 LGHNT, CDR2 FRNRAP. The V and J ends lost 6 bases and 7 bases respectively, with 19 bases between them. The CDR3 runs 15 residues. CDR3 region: CASGPSGALVQPQHF. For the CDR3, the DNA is TGTGCTAGTGGCCCATCAGGTGCCCTCGTCCAGCCCCAGCATTTT.

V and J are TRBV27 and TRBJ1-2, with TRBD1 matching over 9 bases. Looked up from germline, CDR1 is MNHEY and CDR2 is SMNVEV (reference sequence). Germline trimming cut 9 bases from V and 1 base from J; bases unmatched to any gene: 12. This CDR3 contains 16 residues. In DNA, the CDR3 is TGTGCCAGTCGTACCGGGACAGGGCTGATTAACTATGGCTACACCTTC. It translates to CASRTGTGLINYGYTF.

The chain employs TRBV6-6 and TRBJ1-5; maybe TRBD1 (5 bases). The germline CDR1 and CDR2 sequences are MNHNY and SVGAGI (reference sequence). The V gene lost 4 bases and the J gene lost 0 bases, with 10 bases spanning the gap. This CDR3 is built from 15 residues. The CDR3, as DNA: TGTGCCAGCAGTTCCGACAGCTATAGCAATCAGCCCCAGCATTTT. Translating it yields CASSSDSYSNQPQHF.

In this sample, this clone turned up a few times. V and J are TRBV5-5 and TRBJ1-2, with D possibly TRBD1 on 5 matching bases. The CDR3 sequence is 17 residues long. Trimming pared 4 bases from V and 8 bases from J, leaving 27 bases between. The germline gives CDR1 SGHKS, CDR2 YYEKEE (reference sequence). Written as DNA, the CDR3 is TGTGCCAGCAGCCTCCCGGACACTGAAATAGCAACAGGCGGCTACACCTTC. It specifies CASSLPDTEIATGGYTF.

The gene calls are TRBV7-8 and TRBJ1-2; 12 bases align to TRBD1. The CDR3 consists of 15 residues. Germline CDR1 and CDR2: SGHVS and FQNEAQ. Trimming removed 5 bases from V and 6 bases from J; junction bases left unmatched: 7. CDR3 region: CASSPEGQGADGYTF. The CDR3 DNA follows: TGTGCCAGCAGCCCGGAGGGACAGGGGGCTGATGGCTACACCTTC.

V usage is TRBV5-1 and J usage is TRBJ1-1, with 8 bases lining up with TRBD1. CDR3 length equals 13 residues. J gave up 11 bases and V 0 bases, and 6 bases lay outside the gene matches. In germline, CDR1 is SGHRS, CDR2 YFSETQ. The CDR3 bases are TGCGCCAGCAGCTTGGGACAGGGGCAGGTCGCTTTCTTT. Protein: CASSLGQGQVAFF.

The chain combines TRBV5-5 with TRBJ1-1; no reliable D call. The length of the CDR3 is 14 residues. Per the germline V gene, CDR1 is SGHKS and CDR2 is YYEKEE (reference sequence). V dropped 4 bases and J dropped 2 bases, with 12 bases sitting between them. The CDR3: CASSAVGGNTEAFF. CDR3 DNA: TGTGCCAGCAGCGCCGTTGGAGGAAACACTGAAGCTTTCTTT.

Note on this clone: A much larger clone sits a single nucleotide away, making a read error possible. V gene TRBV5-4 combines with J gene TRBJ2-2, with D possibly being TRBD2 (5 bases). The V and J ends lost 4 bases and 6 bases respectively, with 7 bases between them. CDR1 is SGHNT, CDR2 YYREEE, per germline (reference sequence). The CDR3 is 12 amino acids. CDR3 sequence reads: CASSRGSGELFF. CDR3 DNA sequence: TGTGCCAGCAGCCGAGGGTCCGGGGAGCTGTTTTTT. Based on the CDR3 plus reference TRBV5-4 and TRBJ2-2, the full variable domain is ETGVTQSPTHLIKTRGQQVTLRCSSQSGHNTVSWYQQALGQGPQFIFQYYREEENGRGNFPPRFSGLQFPNYSSELNVNALELDDSALYLCASSRGSGELFFGEGSRLTVL.

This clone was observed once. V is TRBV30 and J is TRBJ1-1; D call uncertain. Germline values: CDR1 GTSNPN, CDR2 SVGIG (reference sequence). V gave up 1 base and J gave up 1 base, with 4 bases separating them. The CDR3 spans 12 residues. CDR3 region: CAWSGQNTEAFF. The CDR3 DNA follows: TGTGCCTGGAGTGGGCAGAACACTGAAGCTTTCTTT.

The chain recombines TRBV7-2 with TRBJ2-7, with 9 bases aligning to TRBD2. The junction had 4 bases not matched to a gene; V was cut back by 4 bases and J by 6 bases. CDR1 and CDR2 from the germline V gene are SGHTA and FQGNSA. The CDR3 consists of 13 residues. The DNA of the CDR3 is TGTGCCAGCAGCTGGGGACTAGCAGGCGAGCAGTACGTC. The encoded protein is CASSWGLAGEQYV.

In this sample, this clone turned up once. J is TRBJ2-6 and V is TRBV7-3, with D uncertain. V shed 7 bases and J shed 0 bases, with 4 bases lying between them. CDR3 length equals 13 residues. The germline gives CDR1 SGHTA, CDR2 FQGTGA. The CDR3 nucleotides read TGTGCCAGCACGCGCTCTGGGGCCAACGTCCTGACTTTC. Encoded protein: CASTRSGANVLTF. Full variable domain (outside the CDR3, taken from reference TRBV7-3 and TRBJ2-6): GAGVSQTPSNKVTEKGKYVELRCDPISGHTALYWYRQSLGQGPEFLIYFQGTGAADDSGLPNDRFFAVRPEGSVSTLKIQRTERGDSAVYLCASTRSGANVLTFGAGSRLTVL.

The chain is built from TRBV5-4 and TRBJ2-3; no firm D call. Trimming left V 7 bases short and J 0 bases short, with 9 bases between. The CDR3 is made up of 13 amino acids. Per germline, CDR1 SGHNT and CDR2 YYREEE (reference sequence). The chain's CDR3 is CASLSTSTDTQYF. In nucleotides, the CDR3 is TGTGCCAGCCTATCCACTAGCACAGATACGCAGTATTTT. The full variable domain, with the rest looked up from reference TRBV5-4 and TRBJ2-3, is ETGVTQSPTHLIKTRGQQVTLRCSSQSGHNTVSWYQQALGQGPQFIFQYYREEENGRGNFPPRFSGLQFPNYSSELNVNALELDDSALYLCASLSTSTDTQYFGPGTRLTVL.

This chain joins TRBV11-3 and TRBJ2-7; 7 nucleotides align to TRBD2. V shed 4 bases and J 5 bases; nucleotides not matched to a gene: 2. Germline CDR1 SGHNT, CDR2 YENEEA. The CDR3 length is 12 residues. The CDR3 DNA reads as TGTGCCAGCAGCTCCCGGGGGGACGAGCAGTACTTC. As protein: CASSSRGDEQYF.

The CDR3: CASRPTPYSNQPQHF. CDR3 sequence (DNA): TGTGCCAGCAGGCCGACACCATATAGCAATCAGCCCCAGCATTTT. The chain is built from TRBV6-5 and TRBJ1-5; D call uncertain. The germline CDR1 and CDR2 sequences are MNHEY and SVGAGI. The CDR3 consists of 15 residues. V lost 6 bases and J lost 0, with 12 bases in between.

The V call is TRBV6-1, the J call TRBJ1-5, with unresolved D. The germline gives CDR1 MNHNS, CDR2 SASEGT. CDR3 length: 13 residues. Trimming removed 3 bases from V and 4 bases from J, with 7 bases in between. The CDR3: CASSDEINQPQHF. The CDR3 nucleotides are TGTGCCAGCAGTGACGAGATTAATCAGCCCCAGCATTTT.

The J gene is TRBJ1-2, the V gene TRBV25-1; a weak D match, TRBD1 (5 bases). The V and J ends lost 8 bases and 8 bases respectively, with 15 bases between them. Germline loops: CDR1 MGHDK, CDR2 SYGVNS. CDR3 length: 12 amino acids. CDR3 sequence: CASGAGPWGYTF. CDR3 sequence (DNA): TGTGCCAGCGGGGCGGGGCCGTGGGGCTACACCTTC.

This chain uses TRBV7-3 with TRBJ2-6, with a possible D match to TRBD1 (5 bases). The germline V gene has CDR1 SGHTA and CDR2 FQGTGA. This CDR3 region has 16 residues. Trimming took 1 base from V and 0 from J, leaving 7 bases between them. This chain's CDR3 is CASSLNRGSGANVLTF. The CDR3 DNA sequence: TGTGCCAGCAGCTTAAATAGGGGCTCTGGGGCCAACGTCCTGACTTTC. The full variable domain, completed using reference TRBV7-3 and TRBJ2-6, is GAGVSQTPSNKVTEKGKYVELRCDPISGHTALYWYRQSLGQGPEFLIYFQGTGAADDSGLPNDRFFAVRPEGSVSTLKIQRTERGDSAVYLCASSLNRGSGANVLTFGAGSRLTVL.

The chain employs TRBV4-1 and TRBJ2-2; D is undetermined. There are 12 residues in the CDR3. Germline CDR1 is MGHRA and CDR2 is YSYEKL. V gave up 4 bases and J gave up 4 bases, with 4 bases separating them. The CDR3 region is CASSPSTGELFF. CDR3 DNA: TGCGCCAGCAGCCCTAGCACCGGGGAGCTGTTTTTT.

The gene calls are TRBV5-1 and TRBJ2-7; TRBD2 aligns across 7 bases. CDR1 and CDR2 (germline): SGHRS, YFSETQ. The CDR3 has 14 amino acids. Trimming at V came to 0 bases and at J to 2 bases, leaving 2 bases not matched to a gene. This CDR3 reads CASSLASGAYEQYF. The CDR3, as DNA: TGCGCCAGCAGCTTGGCGAGCGGGGCCTACGAGCAGTACTTC. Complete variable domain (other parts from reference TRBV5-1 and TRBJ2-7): KAGVTQTPRYLIKTRGQQVTLSCSPISGHRSVSWYQQTPGQGLQFLFEYFSETQRNKGNFPGRFSGRQFSNSRSEMNVSTLELGDSALYLCASSLASGAYEQYFGPGTRLTVT.